These 15 T cell receptor beta chains share one sample of origin, sequenced in a study of EBV T-cell therapy then PD-1 blockade in nasopharyngeal carcinoma. Treatment given: AdE1-LMPpoly-expanded autologous EBV-specific T-cell therapy followed by anti-PD-1 nivolumab. These receptors have no identified antigens. Some clones are missing from TCRdb's copy, which holds only in-frame ones; the method was immunoSEQ multiplex PCR. The sample holds about 17,000 clones, over 80% seen once. The source material was CD8+ T cells from blood, sampled at day 0 from a patient whose treatment included autologous EBV-specific T cells and nivolumab. The source is a man aged 40-49 years with nasopharyngeal carcinoma.

The chain is built from TRBV2 and TRBJ1-1; D unresolved. The CDR3 sequence is 8 residues long. V was cut by 4 bases and J by 12 bases, with 3 bases left in between. Germline V gives CDR1 SNHLY, CDR2 FYNNEI. Written as DNA, the CDR3 is TGTGCCAGCAGTGCGTCTTTCTTT. Protein: CASSASFF.

A note on this clone: Germline is not matched at one junction end, which may reflect a read error. The gene calls are TRBV7-9 and TRBJ2-7, with a tentative D call TRBD2 (5 bases). Germline CDR1 SEHNR, CDR2 FQNEAQ (reference sequence). The CDR3 has 12 amino acids. The CDR3 bases are TGTGCCAGCAGCCCCGGGGTGTACGCGCAGTACTTC. It encodes CASSPGVYAQYF.

The chain is built from TRBV6-2 or TRBV6-3 and TRBJ2-5; the D gene could be TRBD1 or TRBD2 (6 bases each). Germline assignment: CDR1 MNHEY and CDR2 SVGEGT. The CDR3 loop spans 15 amino acids. The V and J ends lost 8 bases and 5 bases respectively, with 21 bases between them. The CDR3, as DNA: TGTGCCAGCGGCCCTTTAGAGGACAGCGGGGAGACCCAGTACTTC. Encoded protein: CASGPLEDSGETQYF.

CDR3 nucleotide sequence: TGTGCCAGCAGCACTAGGCTTAGTAACACTGAAGCTTTCTTT. It yields the protein CASSTRLSNTEAFF. The chain links TRBV13 to TRBJ1-1, with D hard to call. The V gene's germline CDR1 is PRHDT and CDR2 FYEKMQ (reference sequence). V shed 5 bases and J shed 2 bases, with 12 bases lying between them. The CDR3 runs 14 residues. Filled out from reference TRBV13 and TRBJ1-1, the complete variable domain reads AAGVIQSPRHLIKEKRETATLKCYPIPRHDTVYWYQQGPGQDPQFLISFYEKMQSDKGSIPDRFSAQQFSDYHSELNMSSLELGDSALYFCASSTRLSNTEAFFGQGTRLTVV.

This chain links TRBV27 with TRBJ2-3, with D possibly matching TRBD1 (6 bases). This CDR3 is built from 15 residues. Trimming left V 3 bases short and J 0 bases short, with 10 bases between. Germline V lookup: CDR1 MNHEY, CDR2 SMNVEV (reference sequence). For the CDR3, the DNA is TGTGCCAGCAGTTTCCGGGACATGAGCACAGATACGCAGTATTTT. This translates into CASSFRDMSTDTQYF.

The CDR3 DNA reads as TGTGCCAGCAGTTTAGGTACCTATGAGCAGTTCTTC. Protein sequence: CASSLGTYEQFF. The J gene is TRBJ2-1, the V gene TRBV12-3 or TRBV12-4, with unresolved D. The germline V and J ends were trimmed by 1 base and 8 bases, with 6 bases remaining between them. The CDR3 length is 12 residues.

The gene calls are TRBV19 and TRBJ1-1; 7 bases map to TRBD1. The V gene end was trimmed by 7 bases and the J gene end by 0 bases; junction bases not matched to a gene: 8. Germline V gene sequence: CDR1 LNHDA, CDR2 SQIVND (reference sequence). The CDR3 runs to 15 residues. The CDR3 nucleotides are TGTGCCAGTAAGGAGGAGACAGGGATGAACACTGAAGCTTTCTTT. This sequence encodes CASKEETGMNTEAFF.

This clone was detected only once. The chain has TRBV4-3 and TRBJ1-6; D is unresolved. The CDR3 covers 14 residues. V lost 0 bases to trimming and J lost 11 bases, with 11 bases between them. The V gene's germline CDR1 is LGHNA and CDR2 YSLEER. The CDR3 sequence: CASSQDQESPPLHF. DNA of the CDR3: TGCGCCAGCAGCCAAGATCAGGAGTCACCACCCCTCCACTTT.

This chain uses TRBV28 with TRBJ1-1, with D tentatively TRBD1 (6 bases). Germline CDR1 is MDHEN and CDR2 is SYDVKM. The CDR3 has 15 residues. V gave up 1 base and J gave up 4 bases, with 13 bases separating them. The CDR3 loop reads CASSLLDSLSTEAFF. The CDR3 DNA follows: TGTGCCAGCAGTTTATTGGACAGCCTGAGCACTGAAGCTTTCTTT.

This chain connects TRBV7-9 to TRBJ2-4; D is uncertain. The CDR3 runs 16 residues. The germline V gene has CDR1 SEHNR and CDR2 FQNEAQ (reference sequence). Trimming left V 5 bases short and J 0 bases short, with 14 bases between. CDR3 loop: CASSTVGALAKNIQYF. The CDR3 DNA follows: TGTGCCAGCAGCACTGTGGGTGCTTTAGCCAAAAACATTCAGTACTTC.

The chain combines TRBV19 with TRBJ2-7; possibly TRBD2 for D (6 bases). The V gene's germline CDR1 is LNHDA and CDR2 SQIVND (reference sequence). The CDR3 contains 12 residues. Trimming pared 5 bases from V and 2 bases from J, leaving 7 bases between. CDR3 sequence (DNA): TGTGCCAGTAGTGCGGGGCCCTACGAGCAGTACTTC. Translating gives CASSAGPYEQYF. The whole variable domain, remainder taken from reference TRBV19 and TRBJ2-7, is DGGITQSPKYLFRKEGQNVTLSCEQNLNHDAMYWYRQDPGQGLRLIYYSQIVNDFQKGDIAEGYSVSREKKESFPLTVTSAQKNPTAFYLCASSAGPYEQYFGPGTRLTVT.

By frequency in the sample, this clone is medium-sized. The rearrangement joins TRBV27 to TRBJ1-4, with D hard to call. Germline CDR1 is MNHEY and CDR2 is SMNVEV (reference sequence). This CDR3 has 15 residues. V was trimmed by 0 bases and J by 0 bases, leaving 5 bases between them. The CDR3 DNA follows: TGTGCCAGCAGTTTATCTACAGCAACTAATGAAAAACTGTTTTTT. Translating it yields CASSLSTATNEKLFF.

The chain employs TRBV3-1 (or the pseudogene TRBV3-2) and TRBJ2-7; 8 nucleotides align to TRBD2. Germline lookup yields CDR1 LGHDT and CDR2 YNNKEL (reference sequence). Trimming removed 0 bases from V and 2 bases from J; junction bases left unmatched: 6. The length of the CDR3 is 16 residues. The CDR3 sequence: CASSQDRRGGPYEQYF. In nucleotides, the CDR3 is TGTGCCAGCAGCCAAGATCGACGGGGGGGCCCCTACGAGCAGTACTTC.

This chain links TRBV4-3 with TRBJ2-1, with TRBD2 identical over 8 bases. Germline V gene lookup returns CDR1 LGHNA and CDR2 YSLEER. The CDR3 loop spans 16 amino acids. V dropped 0 bases and J dropped 7; count of bases not matched to a gene: 8. The CDR3 sequence is CASSQDREGTQNEQFF. In nucleotides, the CDR3 is TGCGCCAGCAGCCAAGATCGGGAGGGCACACAGAATGAGCAGTTCTTC.

This CDR3 reads CASSRLAGNQETQYF. CDR3 bases: TGTGCCAGCAGTAGACTAGCGGGGAACCAAGAGACCCAGTACTTC. The V call is TRBV6-5, the J call TRBJ2-5; 11 nucleotides line up with TRBD2. CDR3 length equals 15 residues. Germline CDR1 MNHEY, CDR2 SVGAGI. V gave up 5 bases and J gave up 0 bases; unmatched junction bases: 2.